This TCR beta chain emerged from a study of T cell changes during pregnancy in multiple sclerosis. TCRdb's copy holds only in-frame clones and misses some; the assay was immunoSEQ multiplex PCR. The sample holds tens of thousands of clones, about nine tenths seen once. Germline CDR1 is SGHDN and CDR2 is FVKESK. The CDR3 spans 15 residues. Trimming stripped 0 bases from V and 1 base from J, with 9 bases between. This clone has a single count. The sequence derives from a female donor in good health, enrolled as a control in a pregnancy study. J is TRBJ1-1 and V is TRBV14; tentative D call: TRBD1 (5 bases). This specimen consisted of peripheral blood, obtained in the third trimester of pregnancy. The CDR3 spells CASSQERRGNTEAFF. CDR3 bases: TGTGCCAGCAGCCAAGAAAGGAGGGGGAACACTGAAGCTTTCTTT.